This TCR beta chain was captured in a study of read filtering for tumor transcriptome and immune sequencing. Study at large: Transcriptome libraries were built from DNase-treated RNA. Study-wide results and limits: RNA-seq captured clonotypes less deeply and reliably than IR-seq. The CD138-negative fraction was mixed bone marrow immune cells, not pure T cells.

Comment on this clonotype: Its cognate antigen is unknown.

Molecular barcoded adaptors covering alpha/delta and beta/gamma chains were used on about 390 ng RNA. TCRdb passed the reads through MiXCR, listing each CDR3 protein once. Here the sample spans roughly 56,000 distinct CDR3 sequences, under 20% being singletons. Trimming pared 4 bases from V and 7 bases from J, leaving 14 bases between. The CDR3 covers 14 residues. This TCR was sampled from a donor aged 40 or over with multiple myeloma. The V gene is TRBV12-3 or TRBV12-4, the J gene TRBJ2-1; possibly TRBD1 or TRBD2 for D (6 bases each). Sequencing was done on a sample of a population of CD138-negative cells sorted from bone marrow. The CDR3 DNA follows: TGTGCCAGCAGTTGGGGTCAGGGGAGGAATGAGCAGTTCTTC. This gives the protein CASSWGQGRNEQFF.